The clone carrying this TCR beta chain was detected a few times. What it binds is unknown. The record originates from a study of identical twins. Study results and limitations: Sequences that were beta out-of-frame showed weaker excess twin sharing. Fewer insertions marked abundant cord blood beta clonotypes; young adult naive trended weakly, memory not at all.

TCRdb recomputed calls from the 5' RACE reads with MiXCR, one row per CDR3 protein. The sample lists roughly 1,500,000 distinct CDR3 sequences; about 32% were seen once. This CDR3 contains 17 residues. The source of this sequence is a newborn girl in good health. Sequencing was done on a sample of cord blood. V gene TRBV21-1 combines with J gene TRBJ1-1; TRBD1 is taken as the D call from the table, unchecked against the DNA. TRBV21-1 is flagged as a pseudogene. The CDR3 is CASSKAGLRGGNTEAFF. The CDR3, as DNA: TGTGCCAGCAGCAAAGCAGGGTTGAGGGGGGGGAACACTGAAGCTTTCTTT.